This T cell receptor (beta chain) was sequenced during a study of cytomegalovirus exposure and HLA in healthy donors. There were likely unrecorded immune exposures, though donors were nominally healthy when sampled. Findings and limits, study-wide: Later analysis identified a missense DCLRE1C variant that was linked to TCR beta V- and J-gene trimming.

Details on this clone: Its antigen is unidentified.

The CDR3 spans 15 residues. Germline lookup yields CDR1 LNHDA and CDR2 SQIVND (reference sequence). The J segment lost 8 bases and the V segment lost 4 bases, leaving 11 bases of the junction unmatched. The PCR ran on 60 Vbeta and 13 Jbeta primers. Here immunoSEQ multiplex PCR was the method, and the copy in TCRdb shows in-frame clones only, minus some. The sample includes some 110,000 clones, 50% to 80% of them seen just once. This sequence originates from a woman between 40 and 50 years old in good health and CMV-seropositive. V and J are TRBV19 and TRBJ1-2; 9 bases are shared with TRBD1. Source material: PBMCs. Here the CDR3 DNA reads TGTGCCAGTAGTACTCGTCCCGGGACAGGGAACGGCTACACCTTC. This translates into CASSTRPGTGNGYTF.